The clone carrying this T cell receptor beta chain was observed many times. RNA transcripts provided the source from which TCR beta CDR3 regions were amplified. Primed by the HTBI set, a first-round RT-PCR was run on the TCR CDR3. TCRdb fed the multiplex PCR reads into MiXCR, producing one record per CDR3 protein. The sample carries about 420,000 distinct CDR3 sequences, about 15% recorded once. The sample is drawn from a study of T cells in Graves' hyperthyroidism and ophthalmopathy. Turning to the study itself: Any treatment followed the collection of peripheral blood at initial diagnosis.

The V gene's germline CDR1 is SQVTM and CDR2 ANQGSEA. Trimming left V 7 bases short and J 4 bases short, with 18 bases between. The CDR3 is 14 residues long. Sequenced material: blood. The TCR was taken from a woman under 30 with Graves' hyperthyroidism. This chain joins TRBV29-1 and TRBJ2-3; D might be TRBD1 (5 bases). The CDR3 here is CSAGQPHAADTQYF. The CDR3 DNA is TGCAGCGCAGGGCAGCCCCACGCGGCAGATACGCAGTATTTT.